The 16 T cell receptor beta chains given below trace back to one sample, sequenced in a study of shared clonotypes between healthy human individuals (dated by TCRdb to 2020 to 2022). The library was built by means of the immunoSEQ multiplex PCR assay. TCRdb re-hosts the immuneACCESS table, in-frame sequences only. Its copies lack some clones; in the studies checked, an unresolved V gene accounts for under half of them, and the cause for the rest is not known. The sample contains 450,000 to 650,000 clones, around 77% of them found a single time. The ten largest clones represent approximately 12% of the sample. Sequencing was performed on PBMCs. These receptors were taken from a woman in her 40s in good health. Some clones in this sample may be carry-over from other donors' samples.

The chain employs TRBV23-1 and TRBJ1-2; D uncertain. TRBV23-1 is annotated as an ORF whose role is uncertain. Trimming shortened V by 2 bases and J by 8 bases, and 30 bases separated the two germline ends. This CDR3 spans 19 amino acids. The CDR3 here is CASSQRLGKSAGNYVGYTF. The CDR3 nucleotides read TGCGCCAGCAGTCAAAGGTTGGGGAAATCGGCCGGTAACTATGTGGGCTACACCTTC.

The V and J genes are TRBV6-1 and TRBJ1-1; D possibly corresponds to TRBD1 (5 bases). Germline V lookup: CDR1 MNHNS, CDR2 SASEGT. The CDR3 extends over 15 amino acids. V was shortened by 9 bases and J by 1 base, with 18 bases between the two germline ends. DNA of the CDR3: TGTGCCAGTACGCCCGGGCGGACATGGAACACTGAAGCTTTCTTT. Its translation is CASTPGRTWNTEAFF.

This clone was recorded a few times. This rearrangement joins TRBV5-1 to TRBJ2-1, with TRBD1 as a possible D gene (5 bases). Per germline, CDR1 SGHRS and CDR2 YFSETQ. The CDR3 covers 14 residues. The V gene lost 2 bases and the J gene lost 2 bases, with 8 bases spanning the gap. The CDR3 protein is CASSFAGTYNEQFF. DNA for the CDR3: TGCGCCAGCAGCTTCGCAGGGACCTACAATGAGCAGTTCTTC. Full variable domain (outside the CDR3, taken from reference TRBV5-1 and TRBJ2-1): KAGVTQTPRYLIKTRGQQVTLSCSPISGHRSVSWYQQTPGQGLQFLFEYFSETQRNKGNFPGRFSGRQFSNSRSEMNVSTLELGDSALYLCASSFAGTYNEQFFGPGTRLTVL.

The chain links TRBV9 to TRBJ2-7; tentative D call: TRBD2 (6 bases). Trimming pared 0 bases from V and 2 bases from J, leaving 6 bases between. From germline, CDR1 is SGDLS and CDR2 YYNGEE. The CDR3 contains 13 residues. The CDR3, as DNA: TGTGCCAGCAGCGTAGGACTAGCCTACGAGCAGTACTTC. Residues: CASSVGLAYEQYF. The whole variable domain, filled in from reference TRBV9 and TRBJ2-7, reads DSGVTQTPKHLITATGQRVTLRCSPRSGDLSVYWYQQSLDQGLQFLIQYYNGEERAKGNILERFSAQQFPDLHSELNLSSLELGDSALYFCASSVGLAYEQYFGPGTRLTVT.

The chain is built from TRBV30 and TRBJ2-7; 10 bases agree with TRBD1. After removal of 0 bases from V and 2 bases from J, the junction contained 7 bases not matched to a gene. This CDR3 has 16 residues. Germline loops: CDR1 GTSNPN, CDR2 SVGIG (reference sequence). The CDR3: CAWSVAGQGFAYEQYF. CDR3 DNA sequence: TGTGCCTGGAGTGTGGCGGGACAGGGGTTCGCCTACGAGCAGTACTTC.

This chain uses TRBV6-5 with TRBJ2-1; possibly TRBD2 for D (6 bases). Trimming pared 6 bases from V and 0 bases from J, leaving 15 bases between. Germline V gene sequence: CDR1 MNHEY, CDR2 SVGAGI. This CDR3 spans 16 amino acids. The CDR3 loop reads CASSYRDGSSYNEQFF. Written as DNA, the CDR3 is TGTGCCAGCAGCTACCGGGACGGGAGCTCCTACAATGAGCAGTTCTTC.

With respect to this clone: At one end, the junction sequence differs from germline, possibly due to a read error. The gene calls are TRBV30 and TRBJ2-1; tentatively, D is TRBD1 (5 bases). The CDR3 length is 12 residues. In germline, CDR1 is GTSNPN, CDR2 SVGIG (reference sequence). CDR3 sequence: CAWSPTGLDTVF. The CDR3 nucleotides read TGTGCCTGGAGCCCCACAGGCCTAGATACCGTCTTC. Full variable domain (rest looked up from reference TRBV30 and TRBJ2-1): SQTIHQWPATLVQPVGSPLSLECTVEGTSNPNLYWYRQAAGRGLQLLFYSVGIGQISSEVPQNLSASRPQDRQFILSSKKLLLSDSGFYLCAWSPTGLDTVFGPGTRLTVL.

The chain has TRBV6-4 and TRBJ2-3, with no clear D. V dropped 0 bases and J dropped 1 base, with 11 bases sitting between them. CDR3 length equals 16 residues. Germline V gene sequence: CDR1 MRHNA, CDR2 SNTAGT. The chain's CDR3 is CASSDSDGSGTDTQYF. For the CDR3, the DNA is TGTGCCAGCAGTGACTCGGACGGATCGGGCACAGATACGCAGTATTTT.

This clone is a singleton in its sample. The gene calls are TRBV7-3 and TRBJ2-1; 16 positions agree with TRBD2. V dropped 0 bases and J dropped 8; count of bases not matched to a gene: 1. Germline CDR1 is SGHTA and CDR2 is FQGTGA. The CDR3 has 16 amino acids. The DNA for the CDR3 is TGTGCCAGCAGCTTAACGGGGACTAGCGGGAGGGATGAGCAGTTCTTC. It translates to CASSLTGTSGRDEQFF.

This clone was detected once. This chain uses TRBV11-2 with TRBJ2-5, with D possibly being TRBD2 (5 bases). This CDR3 contains 13 residues. Trimming cost V 3 bases and J 10 bases, with 15 bases left between them. Germline V gene data show CDR1 as SGHAT and CDR2 as FQNNGV. In DNA form, the CDR3 reads TGTGCCAGCAGCTTCGTGGCCAGCGGTTTCCAGTACTTC. Its translation is CASSFVASGFQYF.

The chain is built from TRBV2 and TRBJ1-3; D is perhaps TRBD1 (6 bases). V was pared by 8 bases and J by 8 bases, with 25 bases between. The CDR3 is 16 amino acids. Germline V lookup: CDR1 SNHLY, CDR2 FYNNEI. This CDR3 reads CASLAFTGSLLDTIYF. CDR3 DNA: TGTGCCAGCCTGGCTTTCACAGGGTCCCTTTTGGACACCATATATTTT.

The J gene is TRBJ2-7, the V gene TRBV29-1, with 9 positions matching TRBD1. J lost 7 bases, V lost 4 bases, and 14 bases had no gene match. Germline V gene lookup returns CDR1 SQVTM and CDR2 ANQGSEA. The CDR3 spans 15 residues. CDR3 sequence reads: CSVGPRDRVDGEQYF. In DNA, the CDR3 is TGCAGCGTTGGACCCCGGGACAGGGTCGATGGGGAGCAGTACTTC.

The rearrangement uses TRBV2 and TRBJ2-7; no firm D call. This CDR3 contains 12 residues. CDR1 is SNHLY and CDR2 is FYNNEI in the germline V gene. V lost 8 bases and J lost 3, with 11 bases in between. As DNA, the CDR3 is TGTGCCAGCTATGGGGTAAACTACGAGCAGTACTTC. Its translation is CASYGVNYEQYF. The whole variable domain, remainder taken from reference TRBV2 and TRBJ2-7, is EPEVTQTPSHQVTQMGQEVILRCVPISNHLYFYWYRQILGQKVEFLVSFYNNEISEKSEIFDDQFSVERPDGSNFTLKIRSTKLEDSAMYFCASYGVNYEQYFGPGTRLTVT.

The CDR3 nucleotides read TGTGCCATCGCCCGGCTGGGACAGGGGGCGAGCTCCTACGAGCAGTACTTC. It yields the protein CAIARLGQGASSYEQYF. The J gene is TRBJ2-7, the V gene TRBV28, with 12 nucleotides matching TRBD1. CDR1 and CDR2 from the germline V gene are MDHEN and SYDVKM. With V trimmed by 10 bases and J by 0 bases, 13 bases remained unmatched. This CDR3 spans 17 amino acids. The variable domain in full, with the rest retrieved from reference TRBV28 and TRBJ2-7, is DVKVTQSSRYLVKRTGEKVFLECVQDMDHENMFWYRQDPGLGLRLIYFSYDVKMKEKGDIPEGYSVSREKKERFSLILESASTNQTSMYLCAIARLGQGASSYEQYFGPGTRLTVT.

A few counts support this clone. This sequence joins TRBV2 and TRBJ1-1; D is ambiguous. Trimming pared 7 bases from V and 1 base from J, leaving 7 bases between. Germline loops: CDR1 SNHLY, CDR2 FYNNEI. The CDR3 runs to 12 residues. This CDR3 reads CASKQTNTEAFF. For the CDR3, the DNA is TGTGCCAGCAAACAGACGAACACTGAAGCTTTCTTT.

The chain couples TRBV5-1 to TRBJ2-7; D might be TRBD1 (5 bases). Trimming left V 3 bases short and J 3 bases short, with 13 bases between. From germline, CDR1 is SGHRS and CDR2 YFSETQ. The CDR3 length is 14 residues. The CDR3 DNA sequence: TGCGCCAGCAGCTCAGACAGACTCCTCTACGAGCAGTACTTC. This sequence encodes CASSSDRLLYEQYF.